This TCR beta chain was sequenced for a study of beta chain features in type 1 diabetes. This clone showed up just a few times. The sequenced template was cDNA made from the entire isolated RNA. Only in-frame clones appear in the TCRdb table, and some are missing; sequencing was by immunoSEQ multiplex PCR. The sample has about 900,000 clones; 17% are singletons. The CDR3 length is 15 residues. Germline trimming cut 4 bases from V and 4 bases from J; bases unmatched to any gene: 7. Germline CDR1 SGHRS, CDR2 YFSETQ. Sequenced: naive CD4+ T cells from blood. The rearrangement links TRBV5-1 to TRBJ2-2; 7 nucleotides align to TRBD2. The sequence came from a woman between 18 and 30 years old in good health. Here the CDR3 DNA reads TGCGCCAGCAGCCTGACCCGGGGGGTCACCGGGGAGCTGTTTTTT. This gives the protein CASSLTRGVTGELFF.